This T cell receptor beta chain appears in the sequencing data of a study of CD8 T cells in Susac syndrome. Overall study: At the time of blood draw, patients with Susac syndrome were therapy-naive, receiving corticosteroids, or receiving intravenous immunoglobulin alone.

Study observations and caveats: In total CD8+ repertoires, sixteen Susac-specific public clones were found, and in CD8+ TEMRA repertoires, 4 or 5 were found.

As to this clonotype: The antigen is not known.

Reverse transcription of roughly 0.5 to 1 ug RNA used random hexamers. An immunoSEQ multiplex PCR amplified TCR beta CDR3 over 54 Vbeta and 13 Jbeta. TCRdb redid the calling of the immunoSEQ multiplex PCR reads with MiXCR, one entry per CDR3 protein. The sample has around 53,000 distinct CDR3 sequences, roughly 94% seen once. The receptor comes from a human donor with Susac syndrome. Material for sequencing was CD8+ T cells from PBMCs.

CDR3 nucleotide sequence: TGTGCCAGCAGTGAACCTCCGGGACAGCAGAACACTGAAGCTTTCTTT. As protein: CASSEPPGQQNTEAFF. V and J are TRBV25-1 and TRBJ1-1, with 7 bases fitting TRBD1. The CDR3 extends over 16 amino acids. CDR1 is MGHDK and CDR2 is SYGVNS in the germline V gene. Unmatched junction bases numbered 7, after V lost 2 bases and J lost 1 base.